A selection of T cell receptor beta chains follows, all from one sample in a study of T cells in Graves' hyperthyroidism and ophthalmopathy. TCRdb reanalysed the multiplex PCR reads using MiXCR and keeps one entry per CDR3 protein. The table shows fewer than 450,000 distinct CDR3 sequences, with roughly 18% occurring only once. The sequencing input was blood. The origin of the receptors is a man aged 18-30 years with Graves' ophthalmopathy. CDR3s include the opening cysteine and the closing phenylalanine or tryptophan. The D gene is left open where the match is weak. Rows give clone size only sometimes, using once, few, many, or a class for an expanded clone.

>NA|TRBJ2-2|TRBV5-1|few
TGCGCCAGCAGCCGGTTACCTGGGCTCACCGGGGAGCTGTTTTTT
CASSRLPGLTGELFF
>NA|TRBJ2-7|TRBV7-8|many
TGTGCCAGCAGCACGGACAGACCCTACGAGCAGTACTTC
CASSTDRPYEQYF
>TRBD2|TRBJ2-3|TRBV3-1|many
TGTGCCAGCAGCCCACTAGCGGGGGCGAGGGATACGCAGTATTTT
CASSPLAGARDTQYF
>NA|TRBJ2-5|TRBV7-9|NA
TGTGCCAGCAGCTTAGATGGAGGGGGCGAGACCCAGTACTTC
CASSLDGGGETQYF
>NA|TRBJ1-4|TRBV3-1|many
TGTGCCAGCAGCCTAGGACAAGGGCCTGAAAAACTGTTTTTT
CASSLGQGPEKLFF
>NA|TRBJ1-1|TRBV2|many
TGTGCCACAGGAGGGGGTATGAACACTGAAGCTTTCTTT
CATGGGMNTEAFF
>TRBD1|TRBJ1-2|TRBV12-3/TRBV12-4|many
TGTGCCAGCAGTTCTACGGGACAGGGGGCAGGCGGCTACACCTTC
CASSSTGQGAGGYTF
>NA|TRBJ2-2|TRBV9|NA
TGTGCCAGCAGTATGACTGCGAACACCGGGGAGCTGTTTTTT
CASSMTANTGELFF
>NA|TRBJ2-3|TRBV2|many
TGTGCCAGCTCTCTCGCCAGACAAACAGATACGCAGTATTTT
CASSLARQTDTQYF
>NA|TRBJ1-4|TRBV4-1|many
TGCGCCAGCAGCCGGGTGGGAGGTGAAAAACTGTTTTTT
CASSRVGGEKLFF
>NA|TRBJ2-7|TRBV7-9|many
TGTGCCAGCAGCTCTGGGTCTGGATACTACGAGCAGTACTTC
CASSSGSGYYEQYF
>NA|TRBJ2-7|TRBV5-1|few
TGCGCCAGCAGCACGCGCCGGGGCAGGGCGGGCGAGCAGTACTTC
CASSTRRGRAGEQYF
>TRBD1|TRBJ1-6|TRBV20-1|many
TGCAGTGCTAGAGAGGGGACAGGGGGCTATAATTCACCCCTCCACTTT
CSAREGTGGYNSPLHF
>NA|TRBJ1-2|TRBV20-1|few
TGCAGTGCTTACCCAGGGTCCGGCTACACCTTC
CSAYPGSGYTF
>NA|TRBJ1-1|TRBV9|NA
TGTGCCAGCACTGCGGGGGGGAGAGCTTTCTTT
CASTAGGRAFF
>TRBD2|TRBJ2-1|TRBV5-4|NA
TGTGCCAGCAGCTCCGGACTAGCGGGGGGTACTGAGCAGTTCTTC
CASSSGLAGGTEQFF
>NA|TRBJ2-5|TRBV12-3/TRBV12-4|NA
TGTGCCAGCAGTGCCCGGGAGTCTTTAGGAGAGACCCAGTACTTC
CASSARESLGETQYF
>TRBD1|TRBJ1-2|TRBV6-5|many
TGTGCCAGCAGTTACTCCCCGGGACAGCATGGCTACACCTTC
CASSYSPGQHGYTF
>NA|TRBJ1-4|TRBV2|many
TGTGCCAGCAGTTACGGCTTAACTAATGAAAAACTGTTTTTT
CASSYGLTNEKLFF
>NA|TRBJ1-5|TRBV2|NA
TGTGCCAGTACCGAGGCAGGGTGGGATCAGCCCCAGCATTTT
CASTEAGWDQPQHF
>TRBD1|TRBJ2-3|TRBV12-3/TRBV12-4|many
TGTGCCAGCAGTGACCCGGGCAGGGGGCGCGGAGATACGCAGTATTTT
CASSDPGRGRGDTQYF
>TRBD1|TRBJ2-7|TRBV6-1|many
TGTGCCAGCAGTGAGCTGACAGGGAGAAGCTACGAGCAGTACTTC
CASSELTGRSYEQYF
>NA|TRBJ1-2|TRBV2|NA
TGTGCCAGCAGTGAAAGTGGACCCCTAACAAACTATGGCTACACCTTC
CASSESGPLTNYGYTF
>NA|TRBJ2-5|TRBV20-1|NA
TGCAGTGCCCCAGGGGGGGTGGAGACCCAGTACTTC
CSAPGGVETQYF
>TRBD1|TRBJ1-4|TRBV2|NA
TGTGCCAGCAGTGACGGGACAGGGGCCACTAATGAAAAACTGTTTTTT
CASSDGTGATNEKLFF
>NA|TRBJ2-5|TRBV15|few
TGTGCCACCACGTCAGATGAGACCCAGTACTTC
CATTSDETQYF
>TRBD2|TRBJ2-7|TRBV6-1|many
TGTGCCAGCAGTAAGACGGGACTAGCGATCGAGCAGTACTTC
CASSKTGLAIEQYF
>TRBD1|TRBJ2-7|TRBV2|many
TGTGCCAGCAGTGAGAGGGGGCCTAGCTCCTACGAGCAGTACTTC
CASSERGPSSYEQYF
>NA|TRBJ2-2|TRBV6-2/TRBV6-3|few
TGTGCCAGCAGTTACCACGGGACCCCGGTCGGCACCGGGGAGCTGTTTTTT
CASSYHGTPVGTGELFF
>TRBD1|TRBJ1-1|TRBV5-1|many
TGCGCCAGCAGCTTGGGGACAGGGGACACTGAAGCTTTCTTT
CASSLGTGDTEAFF
>NA|TRBJ2-3|TRBV12-3/TRBV12-4|many
TGTGCCAGCAGTTTAGATTCCGGCTTGGCAGATACGCAGTATTTT
CASSLDSGLADTQYF
>NA|TRBJ1-2|TRBV19|few
TGTGCCAGTAGAACAGGGATCGGCGGCTACACCTTC
CASRTGIGGYTF
>NA|TRBJ1-4|TRBV5-1|NA
TGCGCCAGCAGCTTGGGGGGACGGGAAAATGAAAAACTGTTTTTT
CASSLGGRENEKLFF
>NA|TRBJ1-1|TRBV27|many
TGTGCCAGCAGTTTACGGACGTGGAGCACTGAAGCTTTCTTT
CASSLRTWSTEAFF
>NA|TRBJ2-7|TRBV7-3|many
TGTGCCAGCAGCTCCTTGGGCGGCGTTGCCAACGAGCAGTACTTC
CASSSLGGVANEQYF
>TRBD2|TRBJ2-5|TRBV11-2|NA
TGTGCCAGCAGCTATCTAGCGGGGGGGCCCATGGAGGAGACCCAGTACTTC
CASSYLAGGPMEETQYF
>TRBD1|TRBJ2-2|TRBV24-1|NA
TGTGCCACCAGAGCCTCTCCCGGGACAGGATACACCGGGGAGCTGTTTTTT
CATRASPGTGYTGELFF
>TRBD1|TRBJ1-3|TRBV7-9|few
TGTGCCAGCAGCCTCAGGGACAGGGCATCTGGAAACACCATATATTTT
CASSLRDRASGNTIYF
>TRBD2|TRBJ2-5|TRBV12-3/TRBV12-4|many
TGTGCCAGCAGTTTCCTCGCTAGCGGGGGACGACGGACCCAGTACTTC
CASSFLASGGRRTQYF
>NA|TRBJ2-2|TRBV11-2|many
TGTGCCAGCAGCTTTACAGAGAACACCGGGGAGCTGTTTTTT
CASSFTENTGELFF
>NA|TRBJ1-5|TRBV3-1|many
TGTGCCAGCAGCCATTCCGAGGCGTGGAATCAGCCCCAGCATTTT
CASSHSEAWNQPQHF
>TRBD1|TRBJ1-2|TRBV3-1|few
TGTGCCAGCAGGGATGACAGGGAGGAAGGCTACACCTTC
CASRDDREEGYTF
>TRBD1|TRBJ2-7|TRBV5-1|many
TGCGCCAGCAGCTGGGGGACAGGGAAGGACGAGCAGTACTTC
CASSWGTGKDEQYF